The rows below give T cell receptor beta chains drawn from one sample of a study of human T cells and chemical hapten exposure. TCRdb itself ran the RACE reads through MiXCR, one entry per CDR3 protein. Among tens of thousands of distinct CDR3 sequences, around 10% were seen once, and the ten largest hold around 4.2%. Sequenced here: whole blood, sampled in connection with sensitization to the hapten diphenylcyclopropenone (DPC). These receptors all stem from a woman between 50 and 59 years old with alopecia areata. Some clones in this sample may be carry-over from other donors' samples. The CDR3 runs from the conserved cysteine through the conserved F or W.

v_gene: TRBV2; j_gene: TRBJ1-4; CDR3aa: CASSGNRGGDNEKLFF
v_gene: TRBV3-1; j_gene: TRBJ1-6; CDR3aa: CASSLALQGSSPLHF
v_gene: TRBV6-1; j_gene: TRBJ2-1; CDR3aa: CATRMSGSSYNEQFF
v_gene: TRBV11-3; j_gene: TRBJ2-2; CDR3aa: CASSFSETGELFF
v_gene: TRBV10-3; j_gene: TRBJ2-3; CDR3aa: CANQQGALDTQYF
v_gene: TRBV5-1; j_gene: TRBJ1-1; CDR3aa: CASSLDWNTEAFF
v_gene: TRBV5-4; j_gene: TRBJ1-1; CDR3aa: CASSSLPRGQAFF
v_gene: TRBV2; j_gene: TRBJ2-7; CDR3aa: CASASGNYEQYF
v_gene: TRBV27; j_gene: TRBJ1-2; CDR3aa: CASSSRLTGTNGYTF
v_gene: TRBV20-1; j_gene: TRBJ2-1; CDR3aa: CSARLAGEVVGEQFF
v_gene: TRBV6-5; j_gene: TRBJ1-1; CDR3aa: CASSYSFGRNTEAFF
v_gene: TRBV15; j_gene: TRBJ2-1; CDR3aa: CATSRHHNEQFF
v_gene: TRBV20-1; j_gene: TRBJ2-2; CDR3aa: CSAIPGNTGELFF
v_gene: TRBV6-2/TRBV6-3; j_gene: TRBJ2-7; CDR3aa: CASSYGLAEQYF
v_gene: TRBV28; j_gene: TRBJ1-3; CDR3aa: CASGAGTSGNTIYF